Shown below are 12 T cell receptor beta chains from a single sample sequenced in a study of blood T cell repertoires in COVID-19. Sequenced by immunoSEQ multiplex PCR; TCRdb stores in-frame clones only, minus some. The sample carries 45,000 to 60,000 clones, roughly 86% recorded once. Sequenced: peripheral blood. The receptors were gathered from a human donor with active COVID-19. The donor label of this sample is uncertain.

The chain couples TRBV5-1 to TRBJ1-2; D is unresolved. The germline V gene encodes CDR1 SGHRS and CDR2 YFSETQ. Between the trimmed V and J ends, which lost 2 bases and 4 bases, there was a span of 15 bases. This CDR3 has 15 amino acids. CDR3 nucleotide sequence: TGCGCCAGCAGCTTTGAGGGCGGTTCGGCCTATGGCTACACCTTC. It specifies CASSFEGGSAYGYTF. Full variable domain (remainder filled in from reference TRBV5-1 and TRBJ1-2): KAGVTQTPRYLIKTRGQQVTLSCSPISGHRSVSWYQQTPGQGLQFLFEYFSETQRNKGNFPGRFSGRQFSNSRSEMNVSTLELGDSALYLCASSFEGGSAYGYTFGSGTRLTVV.

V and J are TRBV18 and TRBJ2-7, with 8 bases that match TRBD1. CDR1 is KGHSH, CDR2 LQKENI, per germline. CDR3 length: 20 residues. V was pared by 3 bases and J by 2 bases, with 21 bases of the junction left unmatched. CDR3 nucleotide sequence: TGTGCCAGCTCACCGAGGGGCCGGGACAGGACTTCAACGCGTCCCTACGAGCAGTACTTC. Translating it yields CASSPRGRDRTSTRPYEQYF. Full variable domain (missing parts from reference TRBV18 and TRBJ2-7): NAGVMQNPRHLVRRRGQEARLRCSPMKGHSHVYWYRQLPEEGLKFMVYLQKENIIDESGMPKERFSAEFPKEGPSILRIQQVVRGDSAAYFCASSPRGRDRTSTRPYEQYFGPGTRLTVT.

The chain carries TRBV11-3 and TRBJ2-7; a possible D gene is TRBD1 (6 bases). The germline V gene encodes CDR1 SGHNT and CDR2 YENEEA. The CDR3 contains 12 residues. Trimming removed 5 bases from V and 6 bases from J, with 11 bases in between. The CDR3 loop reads CASSPGVREQYF. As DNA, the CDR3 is TGTGCCAGCAGCCCAGGGGTCCGCGAGCAGTACTTC.

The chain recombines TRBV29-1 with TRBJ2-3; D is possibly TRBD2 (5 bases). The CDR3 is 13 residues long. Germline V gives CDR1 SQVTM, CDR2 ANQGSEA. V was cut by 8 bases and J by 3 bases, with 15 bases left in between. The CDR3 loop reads CSLSSDFTDTQYF. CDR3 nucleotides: TGCAGCCTATCTTCGGACTTTACAGATACGCAGTATTTT.

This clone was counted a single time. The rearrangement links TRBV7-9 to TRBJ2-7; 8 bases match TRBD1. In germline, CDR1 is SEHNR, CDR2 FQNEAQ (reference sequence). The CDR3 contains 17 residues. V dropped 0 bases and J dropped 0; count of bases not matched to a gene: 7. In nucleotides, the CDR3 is TGTGCCAGCAGCTTAGCTGGAGTTCAGGGGGCCTCCTACGAGCAGTACTTC. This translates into CASSLAGVQGASYEQYF.

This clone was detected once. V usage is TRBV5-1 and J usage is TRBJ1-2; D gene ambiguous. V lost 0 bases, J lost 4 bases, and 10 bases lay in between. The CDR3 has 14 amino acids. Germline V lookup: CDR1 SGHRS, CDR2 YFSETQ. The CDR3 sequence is CASSLGADPYGYTF. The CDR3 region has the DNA TGCGCCAGCAGCTTGGGGGCAGATCCCTATGGCTACACCTTC.

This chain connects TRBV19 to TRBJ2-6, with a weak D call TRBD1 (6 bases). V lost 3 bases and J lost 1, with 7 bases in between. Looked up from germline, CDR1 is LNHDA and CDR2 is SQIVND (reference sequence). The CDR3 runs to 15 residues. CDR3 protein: CASSMGTSGANVLTF. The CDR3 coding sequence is TGTGCCAGTAGTATGGGGACATCTGGGGCCAACGTCCTGACTTTC.

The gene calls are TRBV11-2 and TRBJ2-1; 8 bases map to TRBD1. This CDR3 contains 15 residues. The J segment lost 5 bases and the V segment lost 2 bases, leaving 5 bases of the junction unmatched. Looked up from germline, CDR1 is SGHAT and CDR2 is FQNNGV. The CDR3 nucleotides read TGTGCCAGCAGCTTATCAGGGGGCAAAAACAATGAGCAGTTCTTC. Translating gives CASSLSGGKNNEQFF.

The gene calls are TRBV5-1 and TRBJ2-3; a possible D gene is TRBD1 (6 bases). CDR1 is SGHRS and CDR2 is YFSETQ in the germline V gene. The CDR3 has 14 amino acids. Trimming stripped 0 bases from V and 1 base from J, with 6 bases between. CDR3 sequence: CASSLGTGTDTQYF. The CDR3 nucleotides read TGCGCCAGCAGCTTGGGGACAGGCACAGATACGCAGTATTTT.

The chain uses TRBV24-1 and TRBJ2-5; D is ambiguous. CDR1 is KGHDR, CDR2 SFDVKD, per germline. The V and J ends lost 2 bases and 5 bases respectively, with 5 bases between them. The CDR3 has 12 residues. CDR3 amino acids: CATSDSFETQYF. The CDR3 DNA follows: TGTGCCACCAGTGATTCTTTCGAGACCCAGTACTTC.

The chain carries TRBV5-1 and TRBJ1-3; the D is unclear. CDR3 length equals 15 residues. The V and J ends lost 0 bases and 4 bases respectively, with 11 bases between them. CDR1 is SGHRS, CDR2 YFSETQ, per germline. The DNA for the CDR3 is TGCGCCAGCAGCTTGGCAGGACTAGTCGGAAACACCATATATTTT. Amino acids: CASSLAGLVGNTIYF.

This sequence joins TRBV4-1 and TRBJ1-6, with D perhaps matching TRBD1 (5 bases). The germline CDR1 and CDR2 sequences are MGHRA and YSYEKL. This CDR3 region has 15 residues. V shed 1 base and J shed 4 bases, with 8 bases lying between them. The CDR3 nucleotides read TGCGCCAGCAGCCAAGTACAGGATTATAATTCACCCCTCCACTTT. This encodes CASSQVQDYNSPLHF.